A selection of T cell receptor beta chains follows, all from one sample in a study of CD8+ T cells in alopecia areata. Sequencing used immunoSEQ multiplex PCR; TCRdb keeps in-frame clones, though not all of them. There are approximately 180,000 clones in the sample; about 60% occur only once, and roughly 14% lies in the top ten. Here the sequenced sample was CD4+ T cells sorted from blood, taken at week 0. The receptors here all came from a human donor with alopecia areata. The CDR3 runs from the conserved cysteine through the conserved F or W. D genes are given only for firm matches. Clone sizes are given selectively: once, few, many, or a class where the clone is expanded.

cdr3_aa	cdr3_nt	v_call	j_call	d_call	clone_size
CATSRDQVSAGYTF	TGTGCCACCAGCAGGGATCAGGTTTCCGCTGGCTACACCTTC	TRBV15	TRBJ1-2	.	.
CASSGTGPLKQYF	TGTGCCAGCAGTGGGACAGGCCCTTTAAAACAGTACTTC	TRBV2	TRBJ2-4	TRBD1	.
CASTPGVRNYGYTF	TGTGCCAGCACTCCAGGGGTTCGGAACTATGGCTACACCTTC	TRBV6-5	TRBJ1-2	.	few
CAWSVSGVPEAFF	TGTGCCTGGAGTGTTTCTGGGGTTCCTGAAGCTTTCTTT	TRBV30	TRBJ1-1	.	few
CASSDVGAGGVNADTQYF	TGTGCCAGCAGTGACGTAGGAGCGGGGGGGGTGAACGCAGATACGCAGTATTTT	TRBV25-1	TRBJ2-3	TRBD2	.
CASSPQGGANEQFF	TGTGCCAGCAGCCCCCAAGGGGGGGCGAATGAGCAGTTCTTC	TRBV7-2	TRBJ2-1	.	.
CSVEDGPGRGNEQFF	TGCAGCGTTGAAGATGGGCCCGGCCGTGGCAATGAGCAGTTCTTC	TRBV29-1	TRBJ2-1	.	once
CAWTPPLVRRFTDTQYF	TGTGCCTGGACTCCCCCGTTAGTGAGGCGATTCACAGATACGCAGTATTTT	TRBV30	TRBJ2-3	.	.
CASSRGLGAPLHF	TGCGCCAGCAGTCGTGGTCTTGGGGCACCCCTCCACTTT	TRBV5-1	TRBJ1-6	.	few
CSVRGTRAQYF	TGCAGCGTCCGGGGCACCAGGGCCCAGTACTTC	TRBV29-1	TRBJ2-5	.	.
CSVELSMNTEAFF	TGCAGCGTTGAATTATCCATGAACACTGAAGCTTTCTTT	TRBV29-1	TRBJ1-1	.	.
CASSFRRDLKNIQYF	TGTGCCAGCAGCTTCCGCAGGGACCTTAAAAACATTCAGTACTTC	TRBV11-3	TRBJ2-4	.	.
CSVDQGGYTF	TGCAGCGTTGATCAGGGAGGCTACACCTTC	TRBV29-1	TRBJ1-2	.	.
CAWSVLAGGETQYF	TGTGCCTGGAGTGTACTTGCGGGGGGCGAGACCCAGTACTTC	TRBV30	TRBJ2-5	TRBD2	.
CASSPTDDRTYEQYF	TGCGCCAGCAGCCCTACCGACGACAGAACTTACGAGCAGTACTTC	TRBV23-1	TRBJ2-7	.	.
CASSSDRTGANVLTF	TGTGCCAGCAGTTCCGACAGAACTGGGGCCAACGTCCTGACTTTC	TRBV2	TRBJ2-6	.	.
CASSLGTLSQGTQYF	TGTGCCAGCAGCTTGGGAACACTCTCTCAGGGGACCCAGTACTTC	TRBV5-4	TRBJ2-5	.	.
CAWSLLGSDSPLHF	TGTGCCTGGAGTCTCCTGGGGTCTGATTCACCCCTCCACTTT	TRBV30	TRBJ1-6	.	.
CAWSVSWGGNGYTF	TGTGCCTGGAGTGTATCCTGGGGCGGGAATGGCTACACCTTC	TRBV30	TRBJ1-2	.	.
CASSQDSVDRGQTGELFF	TGCGCCAGCAGCCAAGATTCGGTCGACAGGGGGCAAACCGGGGAGCTGTTTTTT	TRBV4-1	TRBJ2-2	TRBD1	.
CSVETGPNSPLHF	TGCAGCGTTGAAACAGGGCCGAATTCACCCCTCCACTTT	TRBV29-1	TRBJ1-6	.	.
CATSSGQAQETQYF	TGTGCCACCAGCAGCGGACAGGCCCAAGAGACCCAGTACTTC	TRBV15	TRBJ2-5	TRBD1	.
CAWSVGSGTEAFF	TGTGCCTGGAGTGTGGGCAGTGGCACTGAAGCTTTCTTT	TRBV30	TRBJ1-1	.	.
CASSLGTQGWSGNTIYF	TGTGCCAGCAGCTTGGGGACTCAGGGTTGGTCTGGAAACACCATATATTTT	TRBV7-6	TRBJ1-3	.	.
CASSRNQETQYF	TGTGCCAGCAGTCGTAACCAGGAGACCCAGTACTTC	TRBV7-9	TRBJ2-5	.	.
CASSPTSAGGGRETQYF	TGTGCCAGCAGCCCCACCTCGGCCGGCGGGGGGAGAGAGACCCAGTACTTC	TRBV7-8	TRBJ2-5	TRBD2	.
CASKMVSGANVLTF	TGTGCCAGCAAGATGGTCTCTGGGGCCAACGTCCTGACTTTC	TRBV21-1	TRBJ2-6	.	few
CASSSGQARGNTEAFF	TGTGCCAGCAGTTCAGGACAGGCACGGGGGAACACTGAAGCTTTCTTT	TRBV28	TRBJ1-1	TRBD1	.
CASSEVLSQQFF	TGTGCCAGCAGTGAAGTCTTATCCCAGCAGTTCTTC	TRBV2	TRBJ2-1	.	few
CASSVGSEQFF	TGTGCCAGCAGCGTAGGGAGTGAGCAGTTCTTC	TRBV9	TRBJ2-1	.	.
CASSDPTVSRTEAFF	TGTGCCAGCAGTGACCCGACCGTGAGCCGGACTGAAGCTTTCTTT	TRBV2	TRBJ1-1	.	once
CSVGGQGLSIGGYTF	TGCAGCGTTGGAGGACAGGGTCTGTCTATAGGAGGCTACACCTTC	TRBV29-1	TRBJ1-2	TRBD1	.
CSAGDKRGYTF	TGCAGCGCCGGGGACAAACGTGGCTACACCTTC	TRBV29-1	TRBJ1-2	.	once
CASSQDLLADTDTQYF	TGCGCCAGCAGCCAAGATCTACTAGCGGACACAGATACGCAGTATTTT	TRBV4-1	TRBJ2-3	TRBD2	once
CASSVGLAGPTDTQYF	TGTGCCAGCAGCGTAGGGTTAGCGGGGCCCACAGATACGCAGTATTTT	TRBV9	TRBJ2-3	TRBD2	once
CASRVVGTDTQYF	TGTGCCAGCAGGGTAGTGGGCACAGATACGCAGTATTTT	TRBV6-5	TRBJ2-3	.	.
CASSQGQGWGQYF	TGCGCCAGCAGCCAAGGACAGGGTTGGGGGCAGTACTTC	TRBV4-1	TRBJ2-7	TRBD1	.
CASSQHPALNEQFF	TGCGCCAGCAGCCAACACCCCGCTTTAAATGAGCAGTTCTTC	TRBV4-1	TRBJ2-1	.	.
CASRTGTGSYEQYF	TGCGCCAGCCGCACCGGGACGGGCTCCTACGAGCAGTACTTC	TRBV5-1	TRBJ2-7	.	.
CASSSGTPNAQETQYF	TGCGCCAGCAGCTCCGGGACACCAAATGCCCAAGAGACCCAGTACTTC	TRBV5-1	TRBJ2-5	.	.
CASSAYSSGGAYEQYF	TGTGCCAGCAGTGCGTACTCTAGCGGGGGGGCCTACGAGCAGTACTTC	TRBV6-1	TRBJ2-7	TRBD2	many
CAWSPAPTSGQPQHF	TGTGCCTGGAGTCCAGCCCCAACTTCAGGTCAGCCCCAGCATTTT	TRBV30	TRBJ1-5	.	.
CASSVDGNTEAFF	TGTGCCAGCAGCGTAGACGGGAACACTGAAGCTTTCTTT	TRBV9	TRBJ1-1	.	.
CATSRDRLSIGEQYF	TGTGCCACCAGCAGAGATCGATTGTCCATTGGCGAGCAGTACTTC	TRBV15	TRBJ2-7	.	.
CASSLLAGTQETQYF	TGTGCCAGCAGCCTACTAGCGGGGACCCAAGAGACCCAGTACTTC	TRBV7-2	TRBJ2-5	TRBD2	few
CSVVSPLQETQYF	TGCAGCGTTGTCTCGCCTTTACAAGAGACCCAGTACTTC	TRBV29-1	TRBJ2-5	.	few
CASSPGTSQETQYF	TGCGCCAGCAGCCCCGGGACTTCGCAAGAGACCCAGTACTTC	TRBV5-1	TRBJ2-5	.	.
CASSPTRNRDSYEQYF	TGTGCCAGCAGCCCGACAAGAAACAGGGATTCCTACGAGCAGTACTTC	TRBV27	TRBJ2-7	.	many